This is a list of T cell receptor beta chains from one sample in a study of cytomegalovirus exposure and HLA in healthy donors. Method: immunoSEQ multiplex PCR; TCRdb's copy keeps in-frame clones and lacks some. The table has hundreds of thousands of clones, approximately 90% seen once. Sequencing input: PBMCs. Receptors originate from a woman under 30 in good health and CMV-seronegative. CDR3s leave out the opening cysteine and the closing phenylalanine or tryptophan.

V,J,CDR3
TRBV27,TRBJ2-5,ASSLGETYQETQY
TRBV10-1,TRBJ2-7,ASSDLRDRAYEQY
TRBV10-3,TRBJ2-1,AISPGGSRSEQF
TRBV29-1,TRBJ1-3,SVWGLSGNTIY
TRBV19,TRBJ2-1,ASSPWGSGTYNEQF
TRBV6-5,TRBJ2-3,ASSTTGYGTDTQY
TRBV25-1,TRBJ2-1,ASSASGSRGHEQF
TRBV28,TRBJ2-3,ASSSRTGGTDTQY
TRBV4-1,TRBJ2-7,ASSQLDRAHEQY
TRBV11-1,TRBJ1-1,ASSLRRVNTEAF
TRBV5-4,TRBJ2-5,ASSFASAEETQY
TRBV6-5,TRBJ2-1,ASSYSLLQGEQF
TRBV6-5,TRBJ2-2,ASSYSTGGRTGELF
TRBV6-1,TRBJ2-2,ASSPGTGARELF
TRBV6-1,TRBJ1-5,ASSAQGGQPQH
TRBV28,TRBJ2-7,ASRGGSLTDEQY
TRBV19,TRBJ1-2,ASRNRATNYGYT
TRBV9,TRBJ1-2,ASSGARDGYT
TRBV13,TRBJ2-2,ASSSLANTGELF
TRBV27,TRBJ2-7,ASSSTGEPYEQY
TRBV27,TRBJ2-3,ASSPRTSPGADTQY
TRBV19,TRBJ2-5,ASSMRLQETQY
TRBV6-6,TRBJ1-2,ARQGGGYT
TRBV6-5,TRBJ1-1,ASSPLGGGGTEAF
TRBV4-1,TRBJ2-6,ASSPAGPPGANVLT
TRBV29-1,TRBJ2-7,SGSRGDPYEQY
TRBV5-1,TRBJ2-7,ASSYYSGSGYEQY
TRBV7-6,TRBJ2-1,ASSLSLANEQF
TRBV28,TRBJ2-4,ASSGTGQGAKNIQY
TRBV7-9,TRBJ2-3,ASSRVGALTDTQY
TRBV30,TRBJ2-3,AWSPGGADTQY
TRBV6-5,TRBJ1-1,ASSYSRRANTEAF
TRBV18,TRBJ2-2,ASSPDSGFRTGELF
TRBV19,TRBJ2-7,ASRRTGSYEQY
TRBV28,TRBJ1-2,ASRWGDGYT
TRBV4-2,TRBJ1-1,ASSFRPRRGNTEAF
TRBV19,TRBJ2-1,ASSLASGGQWEQF
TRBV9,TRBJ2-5,ASSVSRQETQY
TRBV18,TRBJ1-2,ASSPSSYGYT
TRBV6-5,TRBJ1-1,ASSFSTGRGTEAF
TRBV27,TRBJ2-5,ASYPLGAGVETQY
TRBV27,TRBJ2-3,ASSLSQADTQY
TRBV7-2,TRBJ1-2,ASSSGQNYGYT
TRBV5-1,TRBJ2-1,ASSVQRAVEQF
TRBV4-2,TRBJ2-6,ASSQAAGVGANVLT
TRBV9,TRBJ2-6,ASSPRFNPAGANVLT
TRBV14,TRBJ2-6,ASSSRLNRAGANVLT
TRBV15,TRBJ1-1,ATSRSGLRFQNTEAF
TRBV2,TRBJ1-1,ASSDPLNTEAF